This is a list of T cell receptor beta chains from one sample in a study of shared T cell receptors in the human thymus. The repertoire was sequenced with immunoSEQ multiplex PCR; TCRdb's copy has only in-frame clones and lacks some. This repertoire shows hundreds of thousands of clones, roughly 90% found once; its top ten account for about 0.01%. The same data also contributed to another study, on human thymus T cells.

Material for sequencing was thymocytes. The receptors here all came from a boy younger than two with a congenital heart defect. The CDR3 runs from the conserved cysteine through the conserved F or W. D genes are given only for firm matches. Clone size is shown for a subset of rows, as once, few, many or a class of expanded clone.

V gene: TRBV6-5; clone size: .; J gene: TRBJ1-2; D gene: TRBD1; CDR3 DNA: TGTGCCAGCAGTTACCTCCCGACAGGGTACCCCTATGGCTACACCTTC; CDR3 protein: CASSYLPTGYPYGYTF
V gene: TRBV9; clone size: .; J gene: TRBJ2-6; D gene: TRBD1; CDR3 DNA: TGTGCCAGCAGCGCCCACACAGGGGCTGGGGCCAACGTCCTGACTTTC; CDR3 protein: CASSAHTGAGANVLTF
V gene: TRBV27; clone size: .; J gene: TRBJ2-7; D gene: .; CDR3 DNA: TGTGCCAGCCCTGTGAAGCCCTACGAGCAGTACTTC; CDR3 protein: CASPVKPYEQYF
V gene: TRBV6-5; clone size: .; J gene: TRBJ2-5; D gene: TRBD1; CDR3 DNA: TGTGCCAGCACGGACAGGGGAAGGGAGACCCAGTACTTC; CDR3 protein: CASTDRGRETQYF
V gene: TRBV9; clone size: once; J gene: TRBJ2-3; D gene: .; CDR3 DNA: TGTGCCAGCAGCCCTTCGGCGGGACGGGATACGCAGTATTTT; CDR3 protein: CASSPSAGRDTQYF
V gene: TRBV30; clone size: .; J gene: TRBJ2-7; D gene: .; CDR3 DNA: TGTGCCTGGAGTGTACTGGCACAGCACTACGAGCAGTACTTC; CDR3 protein: CAWSVLAQHYEQYF
V gene: TRBV5-4; clone size: few; J gene: TRBJ2-7; D gene: TRBD2; CDR3 DNA: TGTGCCAGCAGCTGGGGGACTAGCTATCGCGAGCAGTACTTC; CDR3 protein: CASSWGTSYREQYF
V gene: TRBV9; clone size: .; J gene: TRBJ2-7; D gene: .; CDR3 DNA: TGTGCCAGCAGCGTAGGCAGGGAAGTCAACGAGCAGTACTTC; CDR3 protein: CASSVGREVNEQYF
V gene: TRBV2; clone size: .; J gene: TRBJ2-7; D gene: TRBD1; CDR3 DNA: TGTGCCAGCAGTGCCTGGGACAGGGGGCCGACCCCAACCTACGAGCAGTACTTC; CDR3 protein: CASSAWDRGPTPTYEQYF
V gene: TRBV4-3; clone size: .; J gene: TRBJ2-7; D gene: TRBD1; CDR3 DNA: TGCGCCAGCAGCTCCTCCCGGGACAGGGGGTTTAATCAGTACTTC; CDR3 protein: CASSSSRDRGFNQYF
V gene: TRBV5-4; clone size: .; J gene: TRBJ2-2; D gene: .; CDR3 DNA: TGTGCCAGCAGCCCGGTCCTCCTCCCCGGGGAGCTGTTTTTT; CDR3 protein: CASSPVLLPGELFF
V gene: TRBV12-5; clone size: .; J gene: TRBJ2-7; D gene: .; CDR3 DNA: TGTGCTAGTGGTTTTGGGGGCCCGACCTACGAGCAGTACTTC; CDR3 protein: CASGFGGPTYEQYF